This T cell receptor beta chain appears in the sequencing data of a study of CD8+ T cells in alopecia areata. Overall study: Donors of skin were C3H/HeJ mice aged 6-12 months with spontaneous alopecia, and recipients were approximately 6-10-week-old female C3H/HeJ mice.

Study-wide findings and caveats: Normal-skin resident alphabeta T cells also appear among scalp sample sequences. Affected lesional scalp, above all in alopecia totalis/universalis, was more clonal than normal scalp.

This clone was detected only a few times. What it recognizes is unknown. Gene names and germline refer to mouse. Read coverage stops 4 residues before the CDR3 terminus; the germline J gene supplies the remainder. The sequencing template was cDNA reverse transcribed from extracted RNA. Clones were sequenced by immunoSEQ multiplex PCR, and TCRdb holds only the in-frame ones, with some missing. The sample holds around 100,000 clones, and no clone turns up only once. Germline values: CDR1 NSHNY, CDR2 SYGAGN. The CDR3 length is 15 residues. Trimming removed 4 bases from V and 3 bases from J; junction bases left unmatched: 2.

The chain links TRBV13-1 to TRBJ2-2; 11 positions agree with TRBD1. Input material: lesional skin. The TCR was taken from a C3H/HeJ mouse with alopecia areata. The mouse strain carries the MHC haplotype H2-k. This chain's CDR3 is CASSPGQGDTGQLYF. CDR3 DNA (partial): TGTGCCAGCAGTCCGGGACAGGGGGACACCGGG.